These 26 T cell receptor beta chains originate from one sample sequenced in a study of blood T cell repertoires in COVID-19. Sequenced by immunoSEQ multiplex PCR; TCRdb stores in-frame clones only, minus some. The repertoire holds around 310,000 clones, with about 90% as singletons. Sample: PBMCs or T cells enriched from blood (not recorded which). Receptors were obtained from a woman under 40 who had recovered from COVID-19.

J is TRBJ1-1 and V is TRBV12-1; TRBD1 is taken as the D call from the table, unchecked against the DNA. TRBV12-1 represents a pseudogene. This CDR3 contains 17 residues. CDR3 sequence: CASSPFTLHRGNTEAFF. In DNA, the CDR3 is TGTGCCAGCAGCCCCTTCACCCTCCACAGGGGCAACACTGAAGCTTTCTTT.

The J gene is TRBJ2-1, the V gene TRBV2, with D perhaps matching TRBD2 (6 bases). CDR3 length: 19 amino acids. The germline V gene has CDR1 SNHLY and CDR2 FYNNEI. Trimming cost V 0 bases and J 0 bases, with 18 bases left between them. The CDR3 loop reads CASSEALWTTKSSYNEQFF. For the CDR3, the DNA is TGTGCCAGCAGTGAAGCGCTTTGGACTACCAAGAGCTCCTACAATGAGCAGTTCTTC.

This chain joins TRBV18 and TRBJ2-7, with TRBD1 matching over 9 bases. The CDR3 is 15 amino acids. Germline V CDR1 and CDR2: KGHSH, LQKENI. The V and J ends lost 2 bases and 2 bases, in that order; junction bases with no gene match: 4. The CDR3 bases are TGTGCCAGCTCACCAGGGACAGGGCCCACCTACGAGCAGTACTTC. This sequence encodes CASSPGTGPTYEQYF.

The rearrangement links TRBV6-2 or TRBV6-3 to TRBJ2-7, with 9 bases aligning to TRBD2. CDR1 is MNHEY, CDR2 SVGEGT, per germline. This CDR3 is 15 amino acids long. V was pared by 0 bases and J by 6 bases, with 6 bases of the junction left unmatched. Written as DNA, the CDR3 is TGTGCCAGCAGTTACTCGGTGATAGCGGGAGCCGAGCAGTACTTC. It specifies CASSYSVIAGAEQYF.

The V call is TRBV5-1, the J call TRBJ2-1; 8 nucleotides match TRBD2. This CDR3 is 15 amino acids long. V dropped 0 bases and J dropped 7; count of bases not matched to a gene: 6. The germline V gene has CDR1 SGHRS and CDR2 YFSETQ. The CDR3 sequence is CASSLAWGLVNEQFF. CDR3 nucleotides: TGCGCCAGCAGCTTGGCCTGGGGACTAGTTAATGAGCAGTTCTTC.

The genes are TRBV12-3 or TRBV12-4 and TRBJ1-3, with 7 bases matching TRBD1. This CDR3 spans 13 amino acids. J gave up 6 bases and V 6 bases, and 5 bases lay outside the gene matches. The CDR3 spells CASSLGQLNTIYF. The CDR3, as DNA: TGTGCCAGCAGCCTGGGACAGCTAAACACCATATATTTT.

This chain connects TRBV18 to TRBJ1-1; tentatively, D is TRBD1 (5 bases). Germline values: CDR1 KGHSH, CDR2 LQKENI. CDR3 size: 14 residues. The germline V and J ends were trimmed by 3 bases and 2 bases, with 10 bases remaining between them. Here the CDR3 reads CASSPEGANTEAFF. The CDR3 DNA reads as TGTGCCAGCTCACCCGAAGGGGCCAACACTGAAGCTTTCTTT.

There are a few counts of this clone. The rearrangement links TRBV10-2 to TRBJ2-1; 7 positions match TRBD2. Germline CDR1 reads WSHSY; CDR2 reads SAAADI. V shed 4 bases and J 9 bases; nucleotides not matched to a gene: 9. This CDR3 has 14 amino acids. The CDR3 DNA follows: TGCGCCAGCAGTGTCTGGGGAGGGCCCGGTGAGCAGTTCTTC. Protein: CASSVWGGPGEQFF.

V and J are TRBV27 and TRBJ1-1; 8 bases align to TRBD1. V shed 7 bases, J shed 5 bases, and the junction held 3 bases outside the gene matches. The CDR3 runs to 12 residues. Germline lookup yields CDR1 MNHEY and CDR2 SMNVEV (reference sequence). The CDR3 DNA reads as TGTGCCAGCAAAACAGGGGGAACTGAAGCTTTCTTT. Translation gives CASKTGGTEAFF.

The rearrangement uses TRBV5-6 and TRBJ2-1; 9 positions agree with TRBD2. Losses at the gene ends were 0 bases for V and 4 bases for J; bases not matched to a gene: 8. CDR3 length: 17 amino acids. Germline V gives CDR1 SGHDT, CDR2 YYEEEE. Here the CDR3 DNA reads TGTGCCAGCAGCTTGGAGATCGGAGCGGGAGGATACAATGAGCAGTTCTTC. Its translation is CASSLEIGAGGYNEQFF.

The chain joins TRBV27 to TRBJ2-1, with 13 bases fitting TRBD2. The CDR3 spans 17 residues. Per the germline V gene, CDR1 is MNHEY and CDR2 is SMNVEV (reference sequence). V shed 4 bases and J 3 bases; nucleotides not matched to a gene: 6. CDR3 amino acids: CASSSPRLAGGYNEQFF. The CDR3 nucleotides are TGTGCCAGCAGTTCACCCCGACTAGCGGGAGGCTACAATGAGCAGTTCTTC.

The CDR3 region is CASSLGQNYQETQYF. The DNA of the CDR3 is TGTGCCAGCAGCTTAGGACAGAACTACCAAGAGACCCAGTACTTC. This sequence joins TRBV7-9 and TRBJ2-5; D possibly corresponds to TRBD1 (5 bases). The germline V gene has CDR1 SEHNR and CDR2 FQNEAQ (reference sequence). Trimming cost V 1 base and J 0 bases, with 9 bases left between them. CDR3 size: 15 residues.

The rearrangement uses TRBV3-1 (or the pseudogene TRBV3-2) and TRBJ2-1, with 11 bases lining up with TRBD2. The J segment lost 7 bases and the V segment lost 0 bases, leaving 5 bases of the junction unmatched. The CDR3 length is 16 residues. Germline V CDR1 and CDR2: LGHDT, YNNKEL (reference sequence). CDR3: CASSQDTSGSGNEQFF. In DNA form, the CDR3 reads TGTGCCAGCAGCCAAGATACTAGCGGGAGCGGTAATGAGCAGTTCTTC.

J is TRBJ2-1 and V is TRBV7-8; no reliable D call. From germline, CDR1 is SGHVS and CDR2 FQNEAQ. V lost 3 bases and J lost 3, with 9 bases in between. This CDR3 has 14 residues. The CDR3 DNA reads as TGTGCCAGCAGCTTCTCCCGACTCTACAATGAGCAGTTCTTC. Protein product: CASSFSRLYNEQFF.

CDR3 in amino acids: CASSYGVGWSGNTIYF. In DNA, the CDR3 is TGTGCCAGCAGTTACGGCGTGGGTTGGAGTGGAAACACCATATATTTT. The V call is TRBV6-2 or TRBV6-3, the J call TRBJ1-3; no definite D call. Germline assignment: CDR1 MNHEY and CDR2 SVGEGT. V dropped 2 bases and J dropped 3 bases, with 14 bases sitting between them. This CDR3 is 16 amino acids long.

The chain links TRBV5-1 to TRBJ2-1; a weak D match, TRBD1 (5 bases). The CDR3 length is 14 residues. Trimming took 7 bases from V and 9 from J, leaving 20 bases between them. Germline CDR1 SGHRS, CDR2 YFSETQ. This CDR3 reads CASSQGWPQGEQFF. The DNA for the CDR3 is TGCGCCAGCTCTCAGGGCTGGCCGCAGGGTGAGCAGTTCTTC.

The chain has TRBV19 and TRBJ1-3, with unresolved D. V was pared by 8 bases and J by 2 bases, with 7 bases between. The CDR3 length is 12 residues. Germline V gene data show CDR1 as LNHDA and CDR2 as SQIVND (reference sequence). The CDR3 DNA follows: TGTGCCAGTCAGTTGGCTGGAAACACCATATATTTT. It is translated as CASQLAGNTIYF.

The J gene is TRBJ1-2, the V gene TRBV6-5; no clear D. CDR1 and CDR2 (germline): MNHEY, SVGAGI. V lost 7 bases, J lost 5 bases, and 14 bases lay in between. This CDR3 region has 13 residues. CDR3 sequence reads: CASNRGFGYGYTF. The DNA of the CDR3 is TGTGCCAGCAACCGAGGTTTCGGGTATGGCTACACCTTC.

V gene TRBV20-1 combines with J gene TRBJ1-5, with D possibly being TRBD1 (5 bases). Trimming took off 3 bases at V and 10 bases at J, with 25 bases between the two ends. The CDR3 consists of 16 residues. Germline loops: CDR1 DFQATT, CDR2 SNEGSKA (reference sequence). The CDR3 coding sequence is TGCAGTGCTAGTTCATTAACAGGCTTCCAACGGAACCCCCAGCATTTT. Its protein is CSASSLTGFQRNPQHF.

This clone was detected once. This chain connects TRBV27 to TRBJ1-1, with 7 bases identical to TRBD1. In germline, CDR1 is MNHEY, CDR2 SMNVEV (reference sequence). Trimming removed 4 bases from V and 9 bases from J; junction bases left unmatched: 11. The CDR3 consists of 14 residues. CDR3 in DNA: TGTGCCAGCAGTTACCGGCTCGGGACAGCCAAAGCTTTCTTT. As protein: CASSYRLGTAKAFF.

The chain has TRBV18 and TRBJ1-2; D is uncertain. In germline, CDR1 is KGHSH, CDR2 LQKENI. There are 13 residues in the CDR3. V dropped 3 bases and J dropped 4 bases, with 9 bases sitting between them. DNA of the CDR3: TGTGCCAGCTCACCGGACTTTCTCTATGGCTACACCTTC. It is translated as CASSPDFLYGYTF. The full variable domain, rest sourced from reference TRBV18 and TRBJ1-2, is NAGVMQNPRHLVRRRGQEARLRCSPMKGHSHVYWYRQLPEEGLKFMVYLQKENIIDESGMPKERFSAEFPKEGPSILRIQQVVRGDSAAYFCASSPDFLYGYTFGSGTRLTVV.

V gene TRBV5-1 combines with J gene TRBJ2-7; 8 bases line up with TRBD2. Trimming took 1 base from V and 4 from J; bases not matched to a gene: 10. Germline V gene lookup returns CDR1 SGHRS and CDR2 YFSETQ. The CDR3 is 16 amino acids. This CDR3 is CASSLRGGDRWYEQYF. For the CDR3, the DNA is TGCGCCAGCAGCTTGCGGGGGGGCGACAGGTGGTACGAGCAGTACTTC.

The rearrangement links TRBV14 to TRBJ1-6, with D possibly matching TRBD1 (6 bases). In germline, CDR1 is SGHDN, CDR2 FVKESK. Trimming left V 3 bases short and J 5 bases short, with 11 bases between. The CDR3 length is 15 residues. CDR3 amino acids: CASSHLSGDNSPLHF. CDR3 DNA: TGTGCCAGCAGCCACCTATCAGGGGATAATTCACCCCTCCACTTT.

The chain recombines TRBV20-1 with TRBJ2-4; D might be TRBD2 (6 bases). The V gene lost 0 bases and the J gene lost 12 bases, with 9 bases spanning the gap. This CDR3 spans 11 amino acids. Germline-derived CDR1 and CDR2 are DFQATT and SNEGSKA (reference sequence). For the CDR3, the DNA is TGCAGTGCTAGAGACCCTAGCGCTCAGTACTTC. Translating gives CSARDPSAQYF.

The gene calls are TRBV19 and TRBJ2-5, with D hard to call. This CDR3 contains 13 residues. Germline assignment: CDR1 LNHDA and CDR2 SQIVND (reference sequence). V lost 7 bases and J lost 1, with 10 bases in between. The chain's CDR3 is CASNSPLQETQYF. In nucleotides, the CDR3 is TGTGCCAGTAATAGCCCCCTCCAAGAGACCCAGTACTTC.

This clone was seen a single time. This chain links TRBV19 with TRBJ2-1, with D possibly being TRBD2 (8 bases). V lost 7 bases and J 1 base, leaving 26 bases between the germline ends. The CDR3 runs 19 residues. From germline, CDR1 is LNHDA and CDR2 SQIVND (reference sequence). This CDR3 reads CASNHRGKGGRPSYNEQFF. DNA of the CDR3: TGTGCCAGTAATCACAGGGGAAAGGGCGGGAGGCCTTCCTACAATGAGCAGTTCTTC.